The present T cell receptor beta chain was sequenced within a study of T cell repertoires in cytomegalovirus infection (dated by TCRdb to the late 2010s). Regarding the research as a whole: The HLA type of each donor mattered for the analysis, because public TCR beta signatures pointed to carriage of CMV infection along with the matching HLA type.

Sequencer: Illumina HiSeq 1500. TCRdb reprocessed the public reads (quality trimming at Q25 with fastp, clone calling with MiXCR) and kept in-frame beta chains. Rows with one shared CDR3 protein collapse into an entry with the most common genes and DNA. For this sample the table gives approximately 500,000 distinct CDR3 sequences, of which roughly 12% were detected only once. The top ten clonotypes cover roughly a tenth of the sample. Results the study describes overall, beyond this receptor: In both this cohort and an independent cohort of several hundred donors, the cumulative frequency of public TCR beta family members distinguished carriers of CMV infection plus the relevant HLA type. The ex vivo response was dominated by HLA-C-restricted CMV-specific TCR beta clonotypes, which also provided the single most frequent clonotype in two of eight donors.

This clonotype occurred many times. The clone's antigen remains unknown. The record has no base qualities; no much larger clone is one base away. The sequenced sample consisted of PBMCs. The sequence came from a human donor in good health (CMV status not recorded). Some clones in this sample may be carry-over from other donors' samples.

The nucleotides read TGTGCCACCAGTGATCCGGGGACCGAGCAGTACTTC. It specifies CATSDPGTEQYF. The sequence links TRBV24-1 to TRBJ2-7; the D segment is perhaps TRBD1 or TRBD2, each sharing 5 matched bases. The germline V gene yields KGHDR for CDR1 and SFDVKD for CDR2. From cysteine to phenylalanine, the CDR3 is 12 amino acids long. CDR3 DNA is the only sequence kept; it has 36 bases, read in frame from the first base. Trimming costs V 3 bases and J 6 bases, and their ends lie 8 bases apart.